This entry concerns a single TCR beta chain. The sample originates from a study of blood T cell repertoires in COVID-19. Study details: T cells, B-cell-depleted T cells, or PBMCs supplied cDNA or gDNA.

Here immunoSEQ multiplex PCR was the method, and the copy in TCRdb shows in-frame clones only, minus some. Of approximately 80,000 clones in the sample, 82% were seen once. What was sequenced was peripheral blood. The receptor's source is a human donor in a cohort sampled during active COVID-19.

The CDR3 protein is CASSQVRRGRPGANVLTF. CDR3 bases: TGCGCCAGCAGCCAAGTTCGCAGGGGCAGGCCTGGGGCCAACGTCCTGACTTTC. The chain carries TRBV4-1 and TRBJ2-6; a weak D match, TRBD1 (6 bases). The CDR3 runs to 18 residues. Germline V CDR1 and CDR2: MGHRA, YSYEKL. The ends were cut back, 1 base at V and 2 bases at J, with 15 bases in the middle.